This note documents a single TCR beta chain sequence. The length of the CDR3 is 15 residues. Germline trimming cut 3 bases from V and 7 bases from J; bases unmatched to any gene: 11. Germline V gene sequence: CDR1 SGHRS, CDR2 YFSETQ. TCRdb's copy holds only in-frame clones and misses some; the assay was immunoSEQ multiplex PCR. The data contain about 62,000 clones, around 81% of them singletons. Individuals having autoimmune disease history or systemic immunosuppression were not enrolled. This entry belongs to a study of OX40 agonist ivuxolimab in advanced cancers. About the research overall: Patients' therapy was ivuxolimab, an antibody that acts as an agonist of OX40 (CD134). Ivuxolimab was delivered to patients intravenously every 2 weeks at doses spanning 0.01 to 10 mg/kg.

V usage is TRBV5-1 and J usage is TRBJ2-7; 9 bases map to TRBD1. The receptor was derived from an adult with an advanced solid tumor such as melanoma, head and neck, liver or kidney cancer. The specimen was CD4+ or CD8+ T cells sorted from blood, collected in a trial of the OX40 agonist ivuxolimab. Here the CDR3 reads CASSSLQGASEEQYF. Here the CDR3 DNA reads TGCGCCAGCAGCTCACTACAGGGGGCGTCAGAGGAGCAGTACTTC.